This TCR beta chain derives from a study of T cells in Graves' hyperthyroidism and ophthalmopathy. Study at large: At the time of initial diagnosis and before any treatment, peripheral blood was collected.

V was clipped by 5 bases and J by 7 bases; unmatched bases: 16. The CDR3 contains 19 residues. Germline CDR1 is SGHTA and CDR2 is FQGNSA. This clonotype was seen repeatedly, ten times or more. Its target is not known. Whole-study results and caveats: Most thyroid clonotypes with frequency above 0.001 were detected in blood.

Amplified regions were TCR beta CDR3 sequences from RNA transcripts. HTBI primers drove first-round RT-PCR of the TCR CDR3. MiXCR, applied by TCRdb to the multiplex PCR reads, yields one record per CDR3 protein. The sample records some 350,000 distinct CDR3 sequences, around 15% being singletons. The V call is TRBV7-2, the J call TRBJ2-1, with 14 nucleotides matching TRBD2. Sequences were obtained from blood. The sequence was collected from a woman aged 40 to 55 with Graves' ophthalmopathy. CDR3 protein: CASSPGLAGALRRENEQFF. The CDR3 DNA reads as TGTGCCAGCAGCCCGGGACTAGCGGGGGCCCTCCGGCGGGAAAATGAGCAGTTCTTC.